The entry that follows covers one T cell receptor beta chain sequence. Its antigen is unidentified. The junction differs from germline at one of its ends, possibly a read error. This specimen comes from a study of identical twins. The study's findings and limits: Zero-insertion results could be subject to partial confounding by invariant MAIT and iNKT cells. Twin-shared out-of-frame alpha sequences were enriched for low generation probability. With abundant cord blood beta clonotypes, insertions were fewer; memory repertoires showed no such pattern.

Using its own MiXCR run on the 5' RACE reads, TCRdb lists one record per CDR3 protein. The sample holds 1.5 million to 2 million distinct CDR3 sequences, around a third seen once. Per germline, CDR1 MNHEY and CDR2 SMNVEV (reference sequence). The CDR3 spans 15 residues. The TCR was taken from a newborn girl in good health. The sequenced material came from cord blood. The rearrangement uses TRBV27 and TRBJ2-7; the D gene is possibly TRBD1 (6 bases). Here the CDR3 DNA reads TGTGCCAACAGTAACAACCGGGACATAAGATACGAGCAGTACTTC. It is translated as CANSNNRDIRYEQYF.